Following are 30 T cell receptor beta chains from one sample sequenced in a study of response to subunit inactivated influenza vaccine. Each CDR3 protein is one row after TCRdb ran MiXCR on the RT-PCR reads. Here the sample spans about 780,000 distinct CDR3 sequences, about 18% being singletons. The input for sequencing was PBMCs from blood, taken more than 4 days after vaccination. Receptors were obtained from a man aged 45-65 years who received an inactivated influenza vaccine.

The J gene is TRBJ1-4, the V gene TRBV15, with unresolved D. Trimming left V 1 base short and J 6 bases short, with 12 bases between. The CDR3 totals 15 residues. Germline loops: CDR1 LNHNV, CDR2 YYDKDF (reference sequence). CDR3 nucleotides: TGTGCCACCAGCAGAGTCGGAGGGTACGATGAAAAACTGTTTTTT. Amino acids: CATSRVGGYDEKLFF.

The chain has TRBV7-2 and TRBJ2-5; TRBD2 agrees at 9 bases. J lost 4 bases, V lost 0 bases, and 18 bases had no gene match. Germline V lookup: CDR1 SGHTA, CDR2 FQGNSA. The CDR3 loop spans 20 amino acids. The CDR3 protein is CASSLAWGGRALSMGETQYF. The CDR3, as DNA: TGTGCCAGCAGCTTAGCTTGGGGCGGGAGGGCCCTTTCCATGGGAGAGACCCAGTACTTC.

The chain is built from TRBV9 and TRBJ2-1, with TRBD2 matching 10 bases. Germline CDR1 SGDLS, CDR2 YYNGEE. This CDR3 contains 15 residues. Unmatched junction bases numbered 7, after V lost 4 bases and J lost 6 bases. The CDR3 bases are TGTGCCAGCAGCTCCCGACTAGCGGGCCTCAATGAGCAGTTCTTC. Its translation: CASSSRLAGLNEQFF.

There are many counts of this clonotype. This sequence joins TRBV12-3 or TRBV12-4 and TRBJ2-5, with D unclear. The CDR3 is made up of 13 amino acids. Trimming stripped 3 bases from V and 2 bases from J, with 7 bases between. CDR3 nucleotides: TGTGCCAGCAGTTTCGAACGGCAAGAGACCCAGTACTTC. It yields the protein CASSFERQETQYF.

This clonotype was detected ten times or more. The V gene is TRBV7-6, the J gene TRBJ2-3; unclear D gene. CDR3 length: 15 amino acids. The V and J ends lost 4 bases and 1 base respectively, with 12 bases between them. Germline V gives CDR1 SGHVS, CDR2 FNYEAQ. CDR3 nucleotides: TGTGCCAGCAGCTCACTATTACCAGGCACAGATACGCAGTATTTT. It translates to CASSSLLPGTDTQYF.

The chain recombines TRBV6-1 with TRBJ2-1; no definite D call. Germline CDR1 reads MNHNS; CDR2 reads SASEGT. The V end lost 5 bases, the J end lost 1 base, and 15 bases lay between the germline ends. The CDR3 has 16 amino acids. The DNA of the CDR3 is TGTGCCAGCAGTCGCATTCCGGTTCGGTCCTACAATGAGCAGTTCTTC. It encodes CASSRIPVRSYNEQFF.

The chain is built from TRBV9 and TRBJ2-2; D unresolved. The germline V gene has CDR1 SGDLS and CDR2 YYNGEE. V lost 5 bases to trimming and J lost 5 bases, with 13 bases between them. There are 14 residues in the CDR3. Here the CDR3 reads CASREVERTGELFF. The CDR3 DNA follows: TGTGCCAGCAGAGAAGTAGAGAGAACCGGGGAGCTGTTTTTT.

The V call is TRBV7-9, the J call TRBJ2-7; D tentatively reads TRBD1 or TRBD2 (5 bases each). The CDR3 has 15 residues. The germline gives CDR1 SEHNR, CDR2 FQNEAQ (reference sequence). Between the trimmed V and J ends, which lost 1 base and 1 base, there was a span of 11 bases. For the CDR3, the DNA is TGTGCCAGCAGCTTAGAGAGGGGTTTTTCCTACGAGCAGTACTTC. Translated, it gives CASSLERGFSYEQYF.

Only a few counts were recorded for this clonotype. The gene calls are TRBV6-2 or TRBV6-3 and TRBJ2-2; D possibly corresponds to TRBD2 (6 bases). Germline CDR1 and CDR2: MNHEY and SVGEGT. V was shortened by 2 bases and J by 1 base, with 14 bases between the two germline ends. The CDR3 is made up of 17 amino acids. The CDR3 DNA reads TGTGCCAGCAGTTACGGGCGGGGACCCCGGAACACCGGGGAGCTGTTTTTT. This encodes CASSYGRGPRNTGELFF.

This clonotype was observed a handful of times. V is TRBV7-2 and J is TRBJ2-3; possibly TRBD2 for D (5 bases). V shed 6 bases and J shed 3 bases, with 19 bases lying between them. The germline CDR1 and CDR2 sequences are SGHTA and FQGNSA. This CDR3 comprises 16 residues. CDR3: CASSFQPGRRTDTQYF. CDR3 DNA sequence: TGTGCCAGCAGTTTTCAGCCGGGAAGGCGAACAGATACGCAGTATTTT.

A few counts support this clonotype. The chain combines TRBV20-1 with TRBJ1-5; unclear D gene. The CDR3 sequence is 13 residues long. Looked up from germline, CDR1 is DFQATT and CDR2 is SNEGSKA (reference sequence). Trimming removed 6 bases from V and 7 bases from J, with 16 bases in between. The CDR3 DNA sequence: TGCAGTGCGCCTCCCGGGGTGGGGCAGCCCCAGCATTTT. Translating it yields CSAPPGVGQPQHF.

The chain uses TRBV20-1 and TRBJ1-2; no clear D gene. The CDR3 is 10 residues long. V was cut by 5 bases and J by 7 bases, with 8 bases left in between. Germline V lookup: CDR1 DFQATT, CDR2 SNEGSKA (reference sequence). The CDR3 DNA reads as TGCAGTGCTGGCGCCGGTGGCTACACCTTC. It translates to CSAGAGGYTF.

The gene calls are TRBV24-1 and TRBJ2-3; possibly TRBD1 for D (6 bases). Germline V gives CDR1 KGHDR, CDR2 SFDVKD. The CDR3 loop spans 16 amino acids. Deletions cut 3 bases from V and 0 bases from J, with 12 bases between. In DNA form, the CDR3 reads TGTGCCACCAGTGATCCAGGGGATCGGAGCACAGATACGCAGTATTTT. It yields the protein CATSDPGDRSTDTQYF.

This clonotype showed up just a few times. The rearrangement joins TRBV5-1 to TRBJ2-6; D not certain. The V gene lost 0 bases and the J gene lost 4 bases, with 11 bases spanning the gap. There are 16 residues in the CDR3. Germline loops: CDR1 SGHRS, CDR2 YFSETQ. CDR3 sequence reads: CASSLAVGVGANVLTF. The CDR3 DNA is TGCGCCAGCAGCTTGGCCGTTGGGGTAGGGGCCAACGTCCTGACTTTC.

V gene TRBV6-1 combines with J gene TRBJ2-3; TRBD1 agrees at 7 bases. There are 14 residues in the CDR3. CDR1 MNHNS and CDR2 SASEGT come from the germline V gene. The J segment lost 4 bases and the V segment lost 11 bases, leaving 12 bases of the junction unmatched. CDR3 residues: CAPDRTGYSDTQYF. The CDR3 DNA sequence: TGTGCCCCCGACAGGACAGGATACTCAGATACGCAGTATTTT.

The gene calls are TRBV29-1 and TRBJ2-5; D is undetermined. This CDR3 is 14 amino acids long. Germline assignment: CDR1 SQVTM and CDR2 ANQGSEA. Trimming shortened V by 1 base and J by 5 bases, and 14 bases separated the two germline ends. The CDR3 coding sequence is TGCAGCGTTGAAGCGCGCACCTCGAGGGAGACCCAGTACTTC. This gives the protein CSVEARTSRETQYF.

This clonotype was observed a few times. The chain carries TRBV20-1 and TRBJ1-2; TRBD1 might be the D (6 bases). Trimming shortened V by 0 bases and J by 2 bases, and 13 bases separated the two germline ends. Looked up from germline, CDR1 is DFQATT and CDR2 is SNEGSKA (reference sequence). The CDR3 is made up of 15 amino acids. This chain's CDR3 is CSARETGRKNYGYTF. The CDR3 nucleotides read TGCAGTGCTAGAGAAACAGGGAGAAAGAACTATGGCTACACCTTC.

This clonotype was detected a few times. This chain joins TRBV24-1 and TRBJ1-1; the D gene is possibly TRBD1 (6 bases). The V gene lost 2 bases and the J gene lost 3 bases, with 12 bases spanning the gap. The CDR3 is 15 residues long. Germline V gene data show CDR1 as KGHDR and CDR2 as SFDVKD. Written as DNA, the CDR3 is TGTGCCACCAGTGATTCAACGACAGGACACACTGAAGCTTTCTTT. Amino acids: CATSDSTTGHTEAFF.

In its sample, this clonotype was seen a few times. The chain is built from TRBV28 and TRBJ2-5; TRBD1 aligns across 7 bases. The germline V gene has CDR1 MDHEN and CDR2 SYDVKM. The J segment lost 3 bases and the V segment lost 5 bases, leaving 6 bases of the junction unmatched. The CDR3 has 14 residues. The CDR3 loop reads CASSTAGTEETQYF. The CDR3 region has the DNA TGTGCCAGCAGTACGGCCGGGACAGAAGAGACCCAGTACTTC.

The chain joins TRBV9 to TRBJ2-1; 8 positions match TRBD1. This CDR3 is 14 amino acids long. With V trimmed by 3 bases and J by 9 bases, 8 bases remained unmatched. Germline V gene sequence: CDR1 SGDLS, CDR2 YYNGEE. Here the CDR3 reads CASSGGQGAVEQFF. CDR3 DNA sequence: TGTGCCAGCAGCGGGGGCCAGGGGGCGGTTGAGCAGTTCTTC.

This clonotype showed up just a few times. DNA of the CDR3: TGTGCCAGCAGCTTAGTCTTCCGTGAGGGGGCGCGGGAAGAGACCCAGTACTTC. Translating gives CASSLVFREGAREETQYF. This rearrangement joins TRBV7-6 to TRBJ2-5; 7 bases are a match to TRBD1. From germline, CDR1 is SGHVS and CDR2 FNYEAQ. CDR3 length: 18 amino acids. With V trimmed by 1 base and J by 3 bases, 14 bases remained unmatched. The full variable domain, its missing parts supplied by reference TRBV7-6 and TRBJ2-5, is GAGVSQSPRYKVTKRGQDVALRCDPISGHVSLYWYRQALGQGPEFLTYFNYEAQQDKSGLPNDRFSAERPEGSISTLTIQRTEQRDSAMYRCASSLVFREGAREETQYFGPGTRLLVL.

V is TRBV5-6 and J is TRBJ2-1; 8 nucleotides agree with TRBD2. The CDR3 loop spans 14 amino acids. Germline V gene lookup returns CDR1 SGHDT and CDR2 YYEEEE. V was pared by 4 bases and J by 10 bases, with 10 bases of the junction left unmatched. The CDR3 bases are TGTGCCAGCAGCGAGACGGGGGGGGGCTGGGAGCAGTTCTTC. It codes for CASSETGGGWEQFF.

J is TRBJ2-6 and V is TRBV7-8; D call uncertain. The CDR3 totals 17 residues. Germline lookup yields CDR1 SGHVS and CDR2 FQNEAQ. V was pared by 10 bases and J by 0 bases, with 19 bases between. This CDR3 is CATRMGRIPSGANVLTF. DNA of the CDR3: TGTGCCACACGCATGGGCAGGATACCCTCTGGGGCCAACGTCCTGACTTTC.

This clonotype has only a few counts. The rearrangement joins TRBV12-3 or TRBV12-4 to TRBJ1-1; perhaps TRBD1 as D (6 bases). The CDR3 has 15 residues. The V and J ends lost 6 bases and 1 base respectively, with 15 bases between them. The CDR3 region has the DNA TGTGCCAGCAGAGCAGGGGACATTCGGAACACTGAAGCTTTCTTT. Its protein is CASRAGDIRNTEAFF.

J is TRBJ1-3 and V is TRBV4-3, with D maybe TRBD1 (6 bases). This CDR3 spans 16 amino acids. Per the germline V gene, CDR1 is LGHNA and CDR2 is YSLEER. Trimming removed 0 bases at V and 4 bases at J, with 13 bases between. Here the CDR3 DNA reads TGCGCCAGCAGCCAAGATTTTGGGGGGCTCGGAAACACCATATATTTT. It yields the protein CASSQDFGGLGNTIYF.

The rearrangement uses TRBV7-6 and TRBJ2-2, with D tentatively TRBD1 or TRBD2 (5 bases each). There are 15 residues in the CDR3. Between the trimmed V and J ends, which lost 5 bases and 5 bases, there was a span of 15 bases. The germline CDR1 and CDR2 sequences are SGHVS and FNYEAQ. The CDR3 region is CASSIRVGGTGELFF. In DNA form, the CDR3 reads TGTGCCAGCAGCATCAGGGTTGGGGGAACCGGGGAGCTGTTTTTT. Full variable domain (remainder filled in from reference TRBV7-6 and TRBJ2-2): GAGVSQSPRYKVTKRGQDVALRCDPISGHVSLYWYRQALGQGPEFLTYFNYEAQQDKSGLPNDRFSAERPEGSISTLTIQRTEQRDSAMYRCASSIRVGGTGELFFGEGSRLTVL.

The rearrangement joins TRBV5-1 to TRBJ2-6, with TRBD1 matching 8 bases. CDR1 is SGHRS and CDR2 is YFSETQ in the germline V gene. After removal of 0 bases from V and 0 bases from J, the junction contained 2 bases not matched to a gene. This CDR3 has 17 residues. CDR3 loop: CASSLAGGTSGANVLTF. In DNA form, the CDR3 reads TGCGCCAGCAGCTTGGCAGGGGGCACCTCTGGGGCCAACGTCCTGACTTTC.

V gene TRBV29-1 combines with J gene TRBJ2-7, with a tentative D call TRBD1 (6 bases). Germline loops: CDR1 SQVTM, CDR2 ANQGSEA. Trimming cost V 6 bases and J 8 bases, with 14 bases left between them. The CDR3 is made up of 11 amino acids. In nucleotides, the CDR3 is TGCAGCGTCACAGGGTTTACGAAGCAGTACTTC. Its translation: CSVTGFTKQYF.

The table lists this clonotype with many counts. The chain couples TRBV20-1 to TRBJ2-1, with D perhaps assigned TRBD1 or TRBD2 (5 bases each). V was shortened by 5 bases and J by 4 bases, with 18 bases between the two germline ends. CDR1 DFQATT and CDR2 SNEGSKA come from the germline V gene (reference sequence). CDR3 length: 15 residues. The chain's CDR3 is CSAPSGLAAYNEQFF. The DNA for the CDR3 is TGCAGTGCTCCTTCGGGGCTAGCCGCATACAATGAGCAGTTCTTC.

This clonotype was observed many times. The rearrangement links TRBV10-3 to TRBJ2-7, with no clear D. The CDR3 totals 13 residues. Per germline, CDR1 ENHRY and CDR2 SYGVKD. V gave up 6 bases and J gave up 2 bases, with 11 bases separating them. The CDR3 sequence: CAIRGDKTYEQYF. CDR3 nucleotides: TGTGCCATCAGGGGTGACAAGACCTACGAGCAGTACTTC.